This T cell receptor (beta chain) was sequenced during a study of regulatory T cells in long-lasting Graves disease. Arm-PCR of CDR3 regions with iRepertoire HTBI primers generated TCR beta libraries. MiXCR, applied by TCRdb to the multiplex PCR reads, yields one record per CDR3 protein. The repertoire consists of some 370,000 distinct CDR3 sequences, with approximately 25% occurring once and the leading ten covering approximately 27%. The sample holds many counts of this clonotype. The CDR3 loop spans 12 amino acids. The ends were cut back, 5 bases at V and 4 bases at J, with 9 bases in the middle. Stated time point: persistent/refractory GD, antithyroid drugs over 5 years with positive TRAb. With RNA extracted from PBMCs as input, the TCR library was made.

This receptor was taken from a middle-aged woman with Graves disease. This material consisted of peripheral blood mononuclear cells (PBMCs), taken when the disease was refractory, from a patient treated with antithyroid drugs. The J gene is TRBJ2-7, the V gene TRBV12-3 or TRBV12-4; D unresolved. CDR3: CASSRAEYEQYF. DNA for the CDR3: TGTGCCAGCAGTAGGGCCGAGTACGAGCAGTACTTC.